This entry is about one TCR beta chain. Study processing details: Amplified reference gene primers provided the basis for estimating nucleated cell counts. Profiled with immunoSEQ multiplex PCR; TCRdb holds only in-frame clones, not every one. The V and J calls and clone size come from that table; D and trimming were worked out from the DNA. The table includes 99,000 or so clones, 84% detected once. These data originate in a study of blood T cell repertoires in COVID-19. Across the whole study: Researchers got acute and convalescent COVID-19 samples from the United States, Italy and Spain. The analysed material was cDNA or gDNA that came from T cells, B-cell-depleted T cells, or PBMCs.

Germline values: CDR1 LNHDA, CDR2 SQIVND (reference sequence). The CDR3 consists of 17 residues. Trimming cost V 7 bases and J 4 bases; bases outside gene matches: 15. Sequencing input: peripheral blood. The sequence derives from a man between 70 and 80 years old with active or convalescent COVID-19. The gene calls are TRBV19 and TRBJ2-2, with TRBD1 matching over 7 bases. The CDR3 sequence: CASTLPGRGQGTGELFF. CDR3 nucleotides: TGTGCCAGTACCCTCCCGGGTAGGGGGCAGGGCACCGGGGAGCTGTTTTTT.